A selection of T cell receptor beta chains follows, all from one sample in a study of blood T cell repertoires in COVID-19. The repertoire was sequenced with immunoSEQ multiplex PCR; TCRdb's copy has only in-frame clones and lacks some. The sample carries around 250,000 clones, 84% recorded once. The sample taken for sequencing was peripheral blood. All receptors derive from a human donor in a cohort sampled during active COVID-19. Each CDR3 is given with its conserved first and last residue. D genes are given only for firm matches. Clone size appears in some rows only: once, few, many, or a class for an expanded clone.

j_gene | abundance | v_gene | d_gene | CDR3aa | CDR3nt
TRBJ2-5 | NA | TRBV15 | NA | CVTAATYGETQYF | TGTGTCACAGCGGCCACTTACGGGGAGACCCAGTACTTC
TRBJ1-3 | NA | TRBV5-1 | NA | CASNIGGQGNTIYF | TGCGCCAGCAATATCGGGGGGCAAGGAAACACCATATATTTT
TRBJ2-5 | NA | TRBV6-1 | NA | CASSDNWGHTVTETQYF | TGTGCCAGCAGTGATAATTGGGGACACACAGTGACTGAGACCCAGTACTTC
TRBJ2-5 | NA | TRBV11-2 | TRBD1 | CASSQAGGQETQYF | TGTGCCAGCAGCCAAGCAGGGGGCCAAGAGACCCAGTACTTC
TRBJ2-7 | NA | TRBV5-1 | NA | CASSFGPGVKDEQYF | TGCGCCAGCAGCTTCGGTCCAGGGGTGAAGGACGAGCAGTACTTC
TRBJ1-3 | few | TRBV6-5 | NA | CASRFTGSSGNTIYF | TGTGCCAGCAGATTCACAGGGAGCTCTGGAAACACCATATATTTT
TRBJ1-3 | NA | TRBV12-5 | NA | CASDLTGFGNTIYF | TGTGCTAGTGACTTGACAGGTTTTGGAAACACCATATATTTT
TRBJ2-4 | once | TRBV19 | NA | CASSMVGGELAKNIQYF | TGTGCCAGTAGTATGGTGGGAGGAGAGCTAGCCAAAAACATTCAGTACTTC
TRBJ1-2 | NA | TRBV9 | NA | CASSAGPRVGYTF | TGTGCCAGCAGCGCCGGCCCCCGGGTGGGCTACACCTTC
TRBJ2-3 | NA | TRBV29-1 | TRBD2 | CSAGLAGAIDTQYF | TGCAGCGCTGGACTAGCGGGAGCTATAGATACGCAGTATTTT
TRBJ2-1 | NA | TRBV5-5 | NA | CASSPRTIDSYNEQFF | TGTGCCAGCAGCCCTCGCACGATAGACTCCTACAATGAGCAGTTCTTC
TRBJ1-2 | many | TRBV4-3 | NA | CASSQESRGINYGYTF | TGCGCCAGCAGCCAAGAGTCCCGGGGAATTAACTATGGCTACACCTTC
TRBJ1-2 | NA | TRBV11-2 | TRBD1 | CASSLVKDRDRYGYTF | TGTGCCAGCAGCTTAGTCAAGGACAGGGATCGATATGGCTACACCTTC
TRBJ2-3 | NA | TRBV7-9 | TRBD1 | CASRPRRGTGSTDTQYF | TGTGCCAGCAGGCCCCGGAGGGGGACAGGGAGCACAGATACGCAGTATTTT
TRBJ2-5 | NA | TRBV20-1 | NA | CSASMETQYF | TGCAGTGCTAGCATGGAGACCCAGTACTTC
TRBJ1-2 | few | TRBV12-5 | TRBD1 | CASGLVTGKYYGYTF | TGTGCTAGTGGTTTGGTGACAGGGAAGTACTATGGCTACACCTTC
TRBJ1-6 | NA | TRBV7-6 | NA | CASSLGGSSYNSPLHF | TGTGCCAGCAGCTTGGGGGGAAGCTCCTATAATTCACCCCTCCACTTT
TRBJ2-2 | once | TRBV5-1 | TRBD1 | CASSLGDRGLRGTGELFF | TGCGCCAGCAGCTTGGGGGACAGGGGGCTCCGTGGCACCGGGGAGCTGTTTTTT
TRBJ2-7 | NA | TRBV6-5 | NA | CASSYGHSYEQYF | TGTGCCAGCAGCTACGGCCATTCCTACGAGCAGTACTTC
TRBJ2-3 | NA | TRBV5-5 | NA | CASSVEPRTDTQYF | TGTGCCAGCAGCGTTGAGCCTCGGACAGATACGCAGTATTTT
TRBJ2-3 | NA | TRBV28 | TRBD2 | CASSFDAPPLSGGASDTQYF | TGTGCCAGCAGTTTCGATGCCCCCCCTCTTAGCGGGGGGGCTTCAGATACGCAGTATTTT
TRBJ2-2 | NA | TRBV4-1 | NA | CASSQDLIIATPGELFF | TGCGCCAGCAGCCAAGATCTAATTATAGCTACTCCCGGGGAGCTGTTTTTT
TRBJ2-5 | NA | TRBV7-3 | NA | CASSLGGGTVETQYF | TGTGCCAGCAGCTTAGGTGGCGGGACCGTGGAGACCCAGTACTTC
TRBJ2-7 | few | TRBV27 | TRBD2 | CASSIRLAASYEQYF | TGTGCCAGCAGTATCCGACTAGCTGCCTCCTACGAGCAGTACTTC
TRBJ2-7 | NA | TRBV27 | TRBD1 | CASSLMKGQGFSYEQYF | TGTGCCAGCAGTTTAATGAAGGGACAGGGCTTCTCCTACGAGCAGTACTTC
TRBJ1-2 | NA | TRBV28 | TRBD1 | CASSTMYPLQGGLYGYTF | TGTGCCAGCAGCACTATGTACCCCCTACAGGGGGGCCTCTATGGCTACACCTTC
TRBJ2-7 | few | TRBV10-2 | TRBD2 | CASSDVKRGPIREQYF | TGCGCCAGCAGTGACGTAAAGCGGGGCCCAATTAGGGAGCAGTACTTC
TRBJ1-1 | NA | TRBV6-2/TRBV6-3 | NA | CASSYGGWESLNTEAFF | TGTGCCAGCAGTTACGGCGGGTGGGAAAGCCTGAACACTGAAGCTTTCTTT
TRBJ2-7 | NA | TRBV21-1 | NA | CASTTGHRGSFSYEQYF | TGTGCCAGCACGACGGGGCATCGCGGGAGTTTCTCCTACGAGCAGTACTTC
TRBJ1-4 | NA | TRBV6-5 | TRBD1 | CASSWRTGVDEKLFF | TGTGCCAGCAGTTGGAGGACAGGTGTAGATGAAAAACTGTTTTTT
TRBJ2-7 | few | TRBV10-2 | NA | CASSDRRYEQYF | TGCGCCAGCAGCGATCGGAGGTACGAGCAGTACTTC
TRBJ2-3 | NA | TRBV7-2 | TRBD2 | CASNLAGGPDTQYF | TGTGCCAGCAACCTAGCGGGGGGGCCAGATACGCAGTATTTT
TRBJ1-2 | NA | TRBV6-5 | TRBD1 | CASSYSIRGDPGYTF | TGTGCCAGCAGTTACTCGATCAGGGGGGATCCTGGCTACACCTTC
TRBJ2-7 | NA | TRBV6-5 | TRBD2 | CASQAGTTLGEQYF | TGTGCCAGCCAGGCCGGGACTACCTTAGGTGAGCAGTACTTC
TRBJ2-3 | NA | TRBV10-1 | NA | CASSGTERTDTQYF | TGCGCCAGCAGTGGGACAGAGCGCACAGATACGCAGTATTTT
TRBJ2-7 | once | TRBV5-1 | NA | CASSLSRAYEQYF | TGCGCCAGCAGCTTAAGCAGGGCCTACGAGCAGTACTTC
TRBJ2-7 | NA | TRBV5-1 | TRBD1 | CASSLGTGVGEQYF | TGCGCCAGCAGCTTGGGGACAGGGGTTGGCGAGCAGTACTTC
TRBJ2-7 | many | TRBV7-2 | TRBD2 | CASSLGGDFTEQYF | TGTGCCAGCAGCTTGGGGGGGGATTTTACGGAGCAGTACTTC
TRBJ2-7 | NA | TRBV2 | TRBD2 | CASSRTSGNSYEQYF | TGTGCCAGCAGTCGGACTAGCGGGAACTCCTACGAGCAGTACTTC
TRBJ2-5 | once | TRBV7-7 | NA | CASSYSSIGETQYF | TGTGCTAGCAGCTATTCTAGCATTGGAGAGACCCAGTACTTC
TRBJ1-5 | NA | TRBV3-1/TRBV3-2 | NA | CASSQGGGGQPQHF | TGTGCCAGCAGCCAAGGGGGGGGAGGTCAGCCCCAGCATTTT
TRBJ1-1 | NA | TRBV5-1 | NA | CASSLVQVNTEAFF | TGCGCCAGCAGCTTGGTTCAGGTGAACACTGAAGCTTTCTTT
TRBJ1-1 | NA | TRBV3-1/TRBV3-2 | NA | CASSPGLLTGANTEAFF | TGTGCCAGCAGCCCAGGGCTATTGACAGGCGCGAACACTGAAGCTTTCTTT
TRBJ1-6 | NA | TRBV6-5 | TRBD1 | CASSELQGGRSPLHF | TGTGCCAGCAGCGAGCTTCAGGGGGGCCGTTCACCCCTCCACTTT
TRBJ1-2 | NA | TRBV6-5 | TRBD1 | CASSYPGQGVEGYTF | TGTGCCAGCAGTTACCCCGGACAGGGGGTCGAAGGCTACACCTTC
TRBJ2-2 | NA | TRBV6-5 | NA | CASRKQARELFF | TGTGCCAGCAGAAAACAGGCCCGGGAGCTGTTTTTT
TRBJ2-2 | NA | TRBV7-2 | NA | CASSRRRAQNAGELFF | TGTGCCAGCAGCCGTCGGAGGGCTCAGAACGCCGGGGAGCTGTTTTTT
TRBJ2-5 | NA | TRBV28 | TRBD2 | CASSPRGGLETQYF | TGTGCCAGCAGTCCCCGGGGGGGCTTAGAGACCCAGTACTTC
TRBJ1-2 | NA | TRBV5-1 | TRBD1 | CASSLGTGDYGYTF | TGCGCCAGCAGCTTAGGGACAGGAGACTATGGCTACACCTTC
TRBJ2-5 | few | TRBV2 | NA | CASSLGDEPETQYF | TGTGCCAGCAGCTTAGGGGATGAACCAGAGACCCAGTACTTC
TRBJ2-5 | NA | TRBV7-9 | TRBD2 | CASSPGGGETQYF | TGTGCCAGCAGCCCCGGCGGGGGAGAGACCCAGTACTTC
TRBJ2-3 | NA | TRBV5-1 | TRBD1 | CATKLDRAGIDTQYF | TGCGCCACCAAACTGGACAGGGCGGGGATAGATACGCAGTATTTT
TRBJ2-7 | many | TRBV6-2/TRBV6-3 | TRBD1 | CASSDSGQGKHEQYF | TGTGCCAGCAGTGACTCGGGACAGGGTAAGCACGAGCAGTACTTC
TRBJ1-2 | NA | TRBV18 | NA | CASSLTGDRNYGYTF | TGTGCCAGCTCACTTACAGGAGATCGGAACTATGGCTACACCTTC
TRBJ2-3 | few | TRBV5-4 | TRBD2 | CASSWPGGSTDTQYF | TGTGCCAGCAGCTGGCCGGGGGGAAGCACAGATACGCAGTATTTT
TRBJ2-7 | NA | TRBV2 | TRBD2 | CASSPRVTSGSLRYEQYF | TGTGCCAGCAGTCCAAGGGTGACTAGCGGGAGTCTGAGGTACGAGCAGTACTTC
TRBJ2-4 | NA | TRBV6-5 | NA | CASSNIWTFKNIQYF | TGTGCCAGCAGTAACATTTGGACTTTCAAAAACATTCAGTACTTC
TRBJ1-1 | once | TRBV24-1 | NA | CATRGQLAFF | TGTGCCACCAGAGGACAGCTTGCTTTCTTT